This T cell receptor (beta chain) was obtained from a study of PD-1 blockade in classical Hodgkin lymphoma. The time point denotes: newly diagnosed, previously untreated cHL patient sample. The table came from immunoSEQ multiplex PCR; TCRdb's copy has only in-frame clones and leaves some out. The data show roughly 77,000 clones, over 85% seen once. Input material: peripheral blood mononuclear cells (PBMCs). This receptor was identified in a human donor with classical Hodgkin lymphoma.

The CDR3 here is CASSWLAAHYNEQFF. The CDR3 region has the DNA TGTGCCAGCAGCTGGCTAGCGGCCCACTACAATGAGCAGTTCTTC. The chain links TRBV7-2 to TRBJ2-1; 7 bases agree with TRBD2. J gave up 3 bases and V 4 bases, and 6 bases lay outside the gene matches. Per germline, CDR1 SGHTA and CDR2 FQGNSA. CDR3 size: 15 residues.